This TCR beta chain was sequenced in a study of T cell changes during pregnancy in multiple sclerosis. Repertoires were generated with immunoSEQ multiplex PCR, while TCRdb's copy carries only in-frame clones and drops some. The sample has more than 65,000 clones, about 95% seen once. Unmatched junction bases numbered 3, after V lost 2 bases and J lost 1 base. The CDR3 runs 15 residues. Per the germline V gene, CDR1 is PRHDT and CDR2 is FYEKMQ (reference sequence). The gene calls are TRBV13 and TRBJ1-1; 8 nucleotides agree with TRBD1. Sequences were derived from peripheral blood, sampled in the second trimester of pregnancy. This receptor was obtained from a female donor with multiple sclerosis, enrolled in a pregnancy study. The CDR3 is CASSLQGAPNTEAFF. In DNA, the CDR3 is TGTGCCAGCAGCTTACAGGGGGCTCCGAACACTGAAGCTTTCTTT.